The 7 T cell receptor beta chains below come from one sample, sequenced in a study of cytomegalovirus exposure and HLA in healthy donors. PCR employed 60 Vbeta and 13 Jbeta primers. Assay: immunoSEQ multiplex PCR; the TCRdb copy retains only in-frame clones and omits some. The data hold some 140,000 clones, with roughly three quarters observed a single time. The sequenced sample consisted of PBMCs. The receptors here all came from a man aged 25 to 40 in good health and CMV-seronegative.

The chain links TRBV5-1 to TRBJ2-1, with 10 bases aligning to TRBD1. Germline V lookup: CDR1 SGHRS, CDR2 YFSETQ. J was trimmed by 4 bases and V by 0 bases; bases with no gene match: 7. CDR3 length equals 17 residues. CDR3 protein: CASSLDPPGQGYNEQFF. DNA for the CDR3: TGCGCCAGCAGCTTGGATCCCCCGGGACAGGGGTACAATGAGCAGTTCTTC.

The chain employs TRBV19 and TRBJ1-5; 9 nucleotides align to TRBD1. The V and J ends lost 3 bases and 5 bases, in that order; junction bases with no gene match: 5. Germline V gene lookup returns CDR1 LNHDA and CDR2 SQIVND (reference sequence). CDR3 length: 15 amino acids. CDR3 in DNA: TGTGCCAGTAGTATGAGGGACAGGGCTCATCAGCCCCAGCATTTT. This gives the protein CASSMRDRAHQPQHF.

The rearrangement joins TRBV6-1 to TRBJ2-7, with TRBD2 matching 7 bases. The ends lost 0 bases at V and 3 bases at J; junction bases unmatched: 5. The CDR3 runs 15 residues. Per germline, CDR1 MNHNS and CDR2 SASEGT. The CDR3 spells CASSEATSAHYEQYF. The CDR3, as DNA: TGTGCCAGCAGTGAAGCAACTAGCGCCCACTACGAGCAGTACTTC.

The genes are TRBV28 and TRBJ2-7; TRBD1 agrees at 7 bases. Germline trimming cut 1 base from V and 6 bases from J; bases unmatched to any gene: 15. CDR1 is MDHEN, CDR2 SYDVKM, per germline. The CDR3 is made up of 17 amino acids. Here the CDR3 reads CASSLFVGGGLISEQYF. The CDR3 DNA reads TGTGCCAGCAGTTTATTTGTAGGGGGCGGGTTGATTTCCGAGCAGTACTTC.

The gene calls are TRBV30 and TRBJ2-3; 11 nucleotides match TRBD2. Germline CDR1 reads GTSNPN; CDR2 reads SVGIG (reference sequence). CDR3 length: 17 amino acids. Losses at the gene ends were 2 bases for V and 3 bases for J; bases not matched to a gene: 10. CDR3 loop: CAWSPPGLAVKTDTQYF. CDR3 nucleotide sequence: TGTGCCTGGAGTCCTCCGGGACTAGCGGTGAAGACAGATACGCAGTATTTT.

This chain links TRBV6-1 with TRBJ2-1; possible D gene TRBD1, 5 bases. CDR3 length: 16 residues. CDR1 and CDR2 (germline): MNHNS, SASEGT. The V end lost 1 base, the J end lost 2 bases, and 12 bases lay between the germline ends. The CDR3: CASSEEGRVTYNEQFF. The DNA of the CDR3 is TGTGCCAGCAGTGAAGAAGGCAGGGTTACCTACAATGAGCAGTTCTTC.

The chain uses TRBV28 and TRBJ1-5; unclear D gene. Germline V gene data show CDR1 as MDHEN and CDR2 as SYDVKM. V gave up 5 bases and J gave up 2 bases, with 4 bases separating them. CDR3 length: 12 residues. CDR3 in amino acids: CASSQGNQPQHF. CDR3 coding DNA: TGTGCCAGCAGTCAGGGCAATCAGCCCCAGCATTTT.